A selection of T cell receptor beta chains follows, all from one sample in a study of blood T cells in healthy people across ages. One entry per CDR3 protein, called by TCRdb with MiXCR from the 5' RACE reads. The profile shows some 1.5 million distinct CDR3 sequences, 35% to 45% of them singletons. Sequences were obtained from blood. All receptors come from a woman younger than 30 in good health. The CDR3 runs from the conserved cysteine through the conserved F or W. D genes are given only for firm matches. Rows give clone size only sometimes, using once, few, many, or a class for an expanded clone.

clone size: -
CDR3 length: 14
V gene: TRBV4-3
J gene: TRBJ2-1
D gene: -
CDR3 DNA: TGCGCCAGCAGCCAAGGGGGACGTTTGAATGAGCAGTTCTTC
CDR3 protein: CASSQGGRLNEQFF

clone size: -
CDR3 length: 13
V gene: TRBV6-5
J gene: TRBJ2-1
D gene: -
CDR3 DNA: TGTGCCAGCAGACCTCCGGGCCTCAATGAGCAGTTCTTC
CDR3 protein: CASRPPGLNEQFF

clone size: -
CDR3 length: 15
V gene: TRBV6-4
J gene: TRBJ2-3
D gene: -
CDR3 DNA: TGTGCCAGCGCACTGGACGGTCAAACCACAGATACGCAGTATTTT
CDR3 protein: CASALDGQTTDTQYF

clone size: -
CDR3 length: 17
V gene: TRBV6-5
J gene: TRBJ1-1
D gene: -
CDR3 DNA: TGTGCCAGCAGTTACTTGGCCCTGGGCCACATGAACACTGAAGCTTTCTTT
CDR3 protein: CASSYLALGHMNTEAFF

clone size: -
CDR3 length: 14
V gene: TRBV20-1
J gene: TRBJ2-3
D gene: -
CDR3 DNA: TGCAGTGCATACACCGGGACCCCCCGAGGTACGCAGTATTTT
CDR3 protein: CSAYTGTPRGTQYF

clone size: -
CDR3 length: 14
V gene: TRBV12-3/TRBV12-4
J gene: TRBJ1-2
D gene: -
CDR3 DNA: TGTGCCAGCAGAGACGGATCCGCTAACTATGGCTACACCTTC
CDR3 protein: CASRDGSANYGYTF

clone size: -
CDR3 length: 15
V gene: TRBV7-2
J gene: TRBJ2-5
D gene: -
CDR3 DNA: TGTGCCAGCAGCTTTAGCCCGTGGGGGGCTGAGACCCAGTACTTC
CDR3 protein: CASSFSPWGAETQYF

clone size: -
CDR3 length: 14
V gene: TRBV9
J gene: TRBJ2-5
D gene: TRBD1
CDR3 DNA: TGTGCCAGCAGTGGACAGGGACACCAAGAGACCCAGTACTTC
CDR3 protein: CASSGQGHQETQYF

clone size: -
CDR3 length: 11
V gene: TRBV20-1
J gene: TRBJ2-1
D gene: -
CDR3 DNA: TGCAGTTCTAAAGTTTACAATGAGCAGTTCTTC
CDR3 protein: CSSKVYNEQFF

clone size: -
CDR3 length: 12
V gene: TRBV13
J gene: TRBJ1-1
D gene: -
CDR3 DNA: TGTGCCAGCAGCTTAGGGATAGGGGGAGCTTTCTTT
CDR3 protein: CASSLGIGGAFF

clone size: few
CDR3 length: 15
V gene: TRBV6-2/TRBV6-3
J gene: TRBJ2-1
D gene: TRBD2
CDR3 DNA: TGTGCCAGCAGTTATCGGACTAGCTGGGGTAATGAGCAGTTCTTC
CDR3 protein: CASSYRTSWGNEQFF

clone size: -
CDR3 length: 14
V gene: TRBV24-1
J gene: TRBJ1-6
D gene: -
CDR3 DNA: TGTGCCGCTCAAGGGAAACCCTATAATTCACCCCTCCACTTT
CDR3 protein: CAAQGKPYNSPLHF

clone size: -
CDR3 length: 13
V gene: TRBV29-1
J gene: TRBJ1-1
D gene: -
CDR3 DNA: TGCAGCGTCGCCGGGATCTGGGGAACTGAAGCTTTCTTT
CDR3 protein: CSVAGIWGTEAFF

clone size: few
CDR3 length: 15
V gene: TRBV20-1
J gene: TRBJ1-2
D gene: TRBD1
CDR3 DNA: TGCAGTGCTAGAGATTTGGGACAGGGATCCGCTGGCTACACCTTC
CDR3 protein: CSARDLGQGSAGYTF

clone size: few
CDR3 length: 14
V gene: TRBV7-9
J gene: TRBJ1-4
D gene: -
CDR3 DNA: TGTGCCAGCAGCTTAAGCACAGGAAATGAAAAACTGTTTTTT
CDR3 protein: CASSLSTGNEKLFF

clone size: -
CDR3 length: 12
V gene: TRBV5-1
J gene: TRBJ1-1
D gene: -
CDR3 DNA: TGCGCCAGCAGAGAGGAGAGCACTGAAGCTTTCTTT
CDR3 protein: CASREESTEAFF

clone size: -
CDR3 length: 14
V gene: TRBV5-1
J gene: TRBJ1-1
D gene: -
CDR3 DNA: TGCGCCAGCAGCTCGGACGGACTGAACACTGAAGCTTTCTTT
CDR3 protein: CASSSDGLNTEAFF